The 26 T cell receptor beta chains below all came from one sample that was sequenced in a study of shared clonotypes between healthy human individuals. Profiling relied on immunoSEQ multiplex PCR, and the TCRdb table lists in-frame clones only, not all of them. This table has over 95,000 clones, approximately 70% appearing once. The specimen was memory CD8+ T cells sorted from blood. Subset here: CD45RO+ cells pooled with CCR7-negative TemRA cells. The receptors were sampled from a woman aged 25 to 39 in good health.

Ten or more counts support this clone. This sample includes further DNA sequences coding for the same CDR3. The gene calls are TRBV6-6 and TRBJ2-1, with D uncertain. The length of the CDR3 is 12 residues. Germline CDR1 is MNHNY and CDR2 is SVGAGI (reference sequence). Trimming removed 0 bases at V and 6 bases at J, with 3 bases between. CDR3 loop: CASSYSGNEQFF. The CDR3, as DNA: TGTGCCAGCAGTTACTCGGGCAATGAGCAGTTCTTC.

This clone has only one observation. V is TRBV7-9 and J is TRBJ2-3, with D possibly matching TRBD2 (5 bases). This CDR3 is built from 14 residues. The germline gives CDR1 SEHNR, CDR2 FQNEAQ (reference sequence). Trimming removed 1 base at V and 4 bases at J, with 9 bases between. This CDR3 reads CASSLESRADTQYF. In DNA form, the CDR3 reads TGTGCCAGCAGCTTAGAATCGAGGGCAGATACGCAGTATTTT.

This clone was recorded at least ten times. The V and J genes are TRBV2 and TRBJ1-5, with D unclear. The CDR3 has 14 residues. Germline CDR1 SNHLY, CDR2 FYNNEI. Trimming cost V 1 base and J 7 bases, with 11 bases left between them. The CDR3 DNA sequence: TGTGCCAGCAGTGAAGGTTTGGAGGCCCAGCCCCAGCATTTT. Encoded protein: CASSEGLEAQPQHF.

This chain uses TRBV7-2 with TRBJ2-5, with 11 bases fitting TRBD2. V lost 5 bases to trimming and J lost 8 bases; unmatched junction nucleotides: 19. The CDR3 is made up of 18 amino acids. Per the germline V gene, CDR1 is SGHTA and CDR2 is FQGNSA. The CDR3, as DNA: TGTGCCAGCAGCGGGGGACTAGCGGACAGGAGGTCCATGGGAACCCAGTACTTC. Translation: CASSGGLADRRSMGTQYF.

This clone was recorded many times. The chain links TRBV5-4 to TRBJ2-1, with D perhaps TRBD1 or TRBD2 (5 bases each). This CDR3 comprises 12 residues. Germline CDR1 is SGHNT and CDR2 is YYREEE (reference sequence). The V and J ends lost 5 bases and 7 bases respectively, with 10 bases between them. The CDR3 here is CASSGTRNEQFF. The CDR3 nucleotides are TGTGCCAGCAGTGGGACCCGAAATGAGCAGTTCTTC.

CDR3 sequence (DNA): TGTGCCAGCAGTGACCGGGACAGTGGGACCGAACGCTCCTACGAGCAGTACTTC. This translates into CASSDRDSGTERSYEQYF. V and J are TRBV25-1 and TRBJ2-7; the match to TRBD1 covers 7 bases. V lost 3 bases to trimming and J lost 0 bases; unmatched junction nucleotides: 14. This CDR3 is built from 18 residues. The V gene's germline CDR1 is MGHDK and CDR2 SYGVNS.

This chain links TRBV2 with TRBJ1-4, with D perhaps TRBD1 (6 bases). CDR1 and CDR2 from the germline V gene are SNHLY and FYNNEI. Trimming took 4 bases from V and 8 from J, leaving 14 bases between them. The CDR3 covers 14 residues. CDR3 protein: CASSATSGGEKLFF. CDR3 DNA sequence: TGTGCCAGCAGTGCCACTTCCGGGGGCGAAAAACTGTTTTTT.

V gene TRBV5-5 combines with J gene TRBJ1-4; TRBD1 might be the D (6 bases). Trimming removed 4 bases from V and 5 bases from J, with 18 bases in between. Per germline, CDR1 SGHKS and CDR2 YYEKEE (reference sequence). The CDR3 totals 16 residues. CDR3 residues: CASSTTEGEENEKLFF. In DNA form, the CDR3 reads TGTGCCAGCAGCACCACAGAGGGGGAGGAGAATGAAAAACTGTTTTTT.

This chain links TRBV5-4 with TRBJ2-3; 7 positions match TRBD1. The V and J ends lost 3 bases and 2 bases, in that order; junction bases with no gene match: 6. This CDR3 has 15 amino acids. From germline, CDR1 is SGHNT and CDR2 YYREEE (reference sequence). The CDR3 spells CASSSGGFDTDTQYF. The CDR3 region has the DNA TGTGCCAGCAGCTCAGGGGGTTTTGACACAGATACGCAGTATTTT.

The V and J genes are TRBV30 and TRBJ1-2, with 7 positions matching TRBD1. After removal of 2 bases from V and 8 bases from J, the junction contained 20 bases not matched to a gene. CDR1 GTSNPN and CDR2 SVGIG come from the germline V gene (reference sequence). The CDR3 length is 17 residues. In DNA form, the CDR3 reads TGTGCCTGGAGTCTCCGAAAACTGGACAGGTTCTATGAGGGCTACACCTTC. Translation gives CAWSLRKLDRFYEGYTF.

Ten or more counts support this clone. This rearrangement joins TRBV7-2 to TRBJ2-2; D call uncertain. The CDR3 runs to 15 residues. CDR1 and CDR2 from the germline V gene are SGHTA and FQGNSA. The V gene lost 5 bases and the J gene lost 6 bases, with 16 bases spanning the gap. The CDR3 region has the DNA TGTGCCAGCAGCCCATTGGGCGGCCACTCCGGGGAGCTGTTTTTT. Translated, it gives CASSPLGGHSGELFF.

The gene calls are TRBV6-5 and TRBJ2-3, with D perhaps TRBD2 (5 bases). The ends were cut back, 0 bases at V and 10 bases at J, with 17 bases in the middle. Per germline, CDR1 MNHEY and CDR2 SVGAGI. This CDR3 is built from 15 residues. DNA of the CDR3: TGTGCCAGCAGTTACTCGATCATTTCGATCGGGGCGCAGTATTTT. This sequence encodes CASSYSIISIGAQYF.

V gene TRBV28 combines with J gene TRBJ1-1; no definite D call. The CDR3 runs to 11 residues. V gave up 3 bases and J gave up 4 bases, with 3 bases separating them. In germline, CDR1 is MDHEN, CDR2 SYDVKM. CDR3 sequence (DNA): TGTGCCAGCAGTTTTTTCACTGAAGCTTTCTTT. This gives the protein CASSFFTEAFF.

The chain employs TRBV7-8 and TRBJ2-7; no clear D. Germline V CDR1 and CDR2: SGHVS, FQNEAQ. CDR3 length: 14 amino acids. The germline V and J ends were trimmed by 9 bases and 0 bases, with 15 bases remaining between them. CDR3 sequence reads: CASRSRMSSYEQYF. The CDR3 coding sequence is TGTGCCAGTCGGAGCAGGATGAGCTCCTACGAGCAGTACTTC. Drawing the rest from reference TRBV7-8 and TRBJ2-7, the complete variable domain is GAGVSQSPRYKVAKRGQDVALRCDPISGHVSLFWYQQALGQGPEFLTYFQNEAQLDKSGLPSDRFFAERPEGSVSTLKIQRTQQEDSAVYLCASRSRMSSYEQYFGPGTRLTVT.

J is TRBJ2-6 and V is TRBV30; no firm D call. Germline lookup yields CDR1 GTSNPN and CDR2 SVGIG (reference sequence). This CDR3 contains 16 residues. Deletions cut 0 bases from V and 0 bases from J, with 9 bases between. The CDR3 region has the DNA TGTGCCTGGAGTGTCCTGTCTCTCTCTGGGGCCAACGTCCTGACTTTC. Protein product: CAWSVLSLSGANVLTF.

CDR3 amino acids: CASSPGRGTEAFF. The CDR3 DNA sequence: TGTGCCAGCAGCCCCGGGAGGGGAACTGAAGCTTTCTTT. The chain is built from TRBV7-9 and TRBJ1-1; D might be TRBD1 (5 bases). V gave up 5 bases and J gave up 5 bases, with 12 bases separating them. This CDR3 has 13 amino acids. The germline gives CDR1 SEHNR, CDR2 FQNEAQ (reference sequence).

As concerns this clone: A read error may be the cause here, since a much bigger clone is one base away. The chain is built from TRBV6-4 and TRBJ2-1; 11 bases map to TRBD1. The CDR3 length is 14 residues. Germline assignment: CDR1 MRHNA and CDR2 SNTAGT. The CDR3 protein is CAGSVGTGGNEQFF. CDR3 bases: TGTGCCGGCAGTGTGGGGACAGGGGGCAATGAGCAGTTCTTC.

V is TRBV7-2 and J is TRBJ2-2; D gene uncertain. Germline values: CDR1 SGHTA, CDR2 FQGNSA. V dropped 2 bases and J dropped 2 bases, with 15 bases sitting between them. This CDR3 is 17 amino acids long. CDR3 amino acids: CASSLTMAQLNTGELFF. The CDR3 DNA is TGTGCCAGCAGCTTAACTATGGCGCAGCTTAACACCGGGGAGCTGTTTTTT.

This clone was detected a few times. This sequence joins TRBV28 and TRBJ2-7; the D is unclear. Germline V gene data show CDR1 as MDHEN and CDR2 as SYDVKM. This CDR3 spans 11 amino acids. DNA of the CDR3: TGTGCGAGTCAGGATACCTACGAGCAGTACTTC. It translates to CASQDTYEQYF.

This clone was counted ten times or more. J is TRBJ2-7 and V is TRBV6-1, with TRBD2 matching over 9 bases. Germline V gives CDR1 MNHNS, CDR2 SASEGT. The V and J ends lost 1 base and 7 bases, in that order; junction bases with no gene match: 11. This CDR3 has 16 amino acids. The CDR3 spells CASSEGLAGLRGEQYF. The CDR3, as DNA: TGTGCCAGCAGTGAAGGTCTAGCGGGACTCCGGGGGGAGCAGTACTTC.

This clone was seen at least ten times. CDR3 loop: CASRAGTGLGELFF. The CDR3 coding sequence is TGCGCCAGCAGAGCCGGGACAGGGCTAGGGGAGCTGTTTTTT. V usage is TRBV10-1 and J usage is TRBJ2-2; TRBD1 agrees at 9 bases. The J segment lost 8 bases and the V segment lost 6 bases, leaving 7 bases of the junction unmatched. Germline V lookup: CDR1 WNHNN, CDR2 SYGVQD (reference sequence). This CDR3 has 14 amino acids.

The chain joins TRBV27 to TRBJ2-5, with no clear D. The J call is doubtful: the DNA matches TRBJ2-7 better. Germline V lookup: CDR1 MNHEY, CDR2 SMNVEV (reference sequence). The CDR3 is made up of 17 amino acids. CDR3 DNA: TGTGCCAGCAGTTTATCTCAAGGGCAGCCTAGCTCCTACGAGCAGTACTTC. Translation gives CASSLSQGQPSSYEQYF.

The rearrangement links TRBV7-9 to TRBJ2-1; 7 bases are a match to TRBD2. The germline gives CDR1 SEHNR, CDR2 FQNEAQ (reference sequence). Trimming at V came to 1 base and at J to 1 base, leaving 1 base not matched to a gene. CDR3 length equals 15 residues. The CDR3 sequence is CASSLGRESYNEQFF. In DNA, the CDR3 is TGTGCCAGCAGCTTAGGGCGGGAGTCCTACAATGAGCAGTTCTTC.

This chain connects TRBV6-1 to TRBJ1-5; D is unresolved. The germline V gene encodes CDR1 MNHNS and CDR2 SASEGT. V gave up 1 base and J gave up 8 bases, with 12 bases separating them. The CDR3 is 14 amino acids. The CDR3 is CASSEGSASKPQHF. The CDR3 DNA reads TGTGCCAGCAGTGAAGGGTCAGCCAGTAAGCCCCAGCATTTT.

The rearrangement joins TRBV5-1 to TRBJ1-1; 12 nucleotides match TRBD1. Germline CDR1 reads SGHRS; CDR2 reads YFSETQ. The CDR3 spans 14 residues. The ends lost 3 bases at V and 11 bases at J; junction bases unmatched: 8. The CDR3 DNA is TGCGCCAGCAGCTCAGGGACAGGGGGCGGACAGGCTTTCTTT. It translates to CASSSGTGGGQAFF.

The chain couples TRBV27 to TRBJ1-6, with TRBD1 identical over 8 bases. Unmatched junction bases numbered 4, after V lost 5 bases and J lost 4 bases. CDR1 is MNHEY, CDR2 SMNVEV, per germline (reference sequence). CDR3 length: 15 amino acids. CDR3 sequence: CASSPDRAYNSPLHF. CDR3 nucleotide sequence: TGTGCCAGCAGTCCGGACAGGGCATATAATTCACCCCTCCACTTT.